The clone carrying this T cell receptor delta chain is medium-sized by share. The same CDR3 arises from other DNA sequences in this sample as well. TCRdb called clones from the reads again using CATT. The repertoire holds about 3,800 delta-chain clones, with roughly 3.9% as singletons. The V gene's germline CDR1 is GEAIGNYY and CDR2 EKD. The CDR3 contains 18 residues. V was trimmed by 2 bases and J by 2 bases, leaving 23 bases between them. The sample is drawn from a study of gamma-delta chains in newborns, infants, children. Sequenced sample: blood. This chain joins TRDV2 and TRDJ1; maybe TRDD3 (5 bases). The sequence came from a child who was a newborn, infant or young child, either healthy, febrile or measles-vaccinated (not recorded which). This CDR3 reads CACDILSGYGGETDKLIF. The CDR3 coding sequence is TGTGCCTGTGACATACTGTCGGGCTACGGTGGGGAAACCGATAAACTCATCTTT.